A selection of T cell receptor beta chains follows, all from one sample in a study of regulatory T cells in long-lasting Graves disease. TCRdb fed the multiplex PCR reads into MiXCR, producing one record per CDR3 protein. The table has roughly 320,000 distinct CDR3 sequences, over 15% seen once. The data also belong to a second study, concerning T cells in Graves' hyperthyroidism and ophthalmopathy.

Material: peripheral blood mononuclear cells (PBMCs), obtained at new diagnosis, from a patient treated with antithyroid drugs. Receptor source: a man aged 35 to 55 with Graves disease. The CDR3 runs from the conserved cysteine through the conserved F or W. D genes are given only for firm matches. The listing skips clone size in some rows; elsewhere it reads once, few, many or a size class.

j_call v_call clone_size d_call cdr3_aa cdr3_nt
TRBJ2-5 TRBV20-1 many TRBD1 CSAPGTARETQYF TGCAGTGCCCCAGGGACAGCACGAGAGACCCAGTACTTC
TRBJ2-1 TRBV11-2 NA NA CASSLDRPKWGYNEQFF TGTGCCAGCAGCTTAGATCGGCCGAAGTGGGGCTACAATGAGCAGTTCTTC
TRBJ2-7 TRBV28 many TRBD1 CASSLLGQDSYEQYF TGTGCCAGCAGTTTACTGGGACAGGACTCCTACGAGCAGTACTTC
TRBJ2-1 TRBV30 many NA CAWSSGGTPRNEQFF TGTGCCTGGAGTTCCGGAGGGACGCCTCGCAATGAGCAGTTCTTC
TRBJ1-4 TRBV28 many TRBD1 CASSQFRQGYNEKLFF TGTGCCAGCAGTCAATTCCGACAGGGATATAATGAAAAACTGTTTTTT
TRBJ2-7 TRBV20-1 NA NA CSARDLRGRTYEQYF TGCAGTGCTAGAGATCTCCGGGGACGCACCTACGAGCAGTACTTC
TRBJ2-3 TRBV5-1 many NA CASSPLREPTDTQYF TGCGCCAGCAGCCCCCTTAGGGAGCCCACAGATACGCAGTATTTT
TRBJ2-3 TRBV10-3 NA TRBD1 CAISGPGQGYDTQYF TGTGCCATCAGTGGGCCGGGACAGGGTTATGATACGCAGTATTTT
TRBJ1-5 TRBV19 NA NA CASSTSRGQPQHF TGTGCCAGTAGTACCTCGAGGGGGCAGCCCCAGCATTTT
TRBJ1-5 TRBV2 many NA CASKWGIHQPQHF TGTGCCAGCAAGTGGGGAATTCATCAGCCCCAGCATTTT
TRBJ2-4 TRBV11-2 NA TRBD2 CASSYLGRGGHIQYF TGTGCCAGCAGCTACCTCGGGAGGGGAGGGCACATTCAGTACTTC
TRBJ1-4 TRBV3-1 many NA CASSLRTAANEKLFF TGTGCCAGCAGCCTACGGACAGCAGCTAATGAAAAACTGTTTTTT
TRBJ2-3 TRBV11-3 many TRBD1 CASSRGGAETDTQYF TGTGCCAGCAGCCGAGGGGGCGCGGAGACAGATACGCAGTATTTT
TRBJ1-1 TRBV7-3 NA NA CASSLMERGGTEAFF TGTGCCAGCAGCTTAATGGAGAGGGGAGGAACTGAAGCTTTCTTT
TRBJ1-4 TRBV28 many NA CASSLPPRNEKLFF TGTGCCAGCAGTTTACCGCCCCGGAATGAAAAACTGTTTTTT
TRBJ2-1 TRBV3-1 many NA CASSQRGLGRYEQFF TGTGCCAGCAGCCAGAGGGGACTGGGCCGGTATGAGCAGTTCTTC
TRBJ2-2 TRBV6-2/TRBV6-3 many NA CASSYGGGRTGELFF TGTGCCAGCAGTTACGGCGGGGGCCGCACCGGGGAGCTGTTTTTT
TRBJ2-3 TRBV12-3/TRBV12-4 many TRBD2 CASSPGRGRYTDTQYF TGTGCCAGCAGTCCCGGGCGGGGGAGATACACAGATACGCAGTATTTT
TRBJ2-3 TRBV2 NA TRBD2 CASSEGLAGVDTQYF TGTGCCAGCAGTGAAGGGCTAGCGGGGGTAGATACGCAGTATTTT
TRBJ2-5 TRBV18 many NA CASSSLQETQYF TGTGCCAGCAGCTCACTCCAAGAGACCCAGTACTTC
TRBJ2-7 TRBV30 many NA CAWSETVYEQYF TGTGCCTGGAGTGAGACAGTCTACGAGCAGTACTTC
TRBJ1-6 TRBV2 NA NA CASRLEVRPLGSPLHF TGTGCCAGCCGCCTAGAGGTAAGACCATTAGGTTCACCCCTCCACTTT
TRBJ1-6 TRBV28 many NA CASLSAGSYNSPLHF TGTGCCAGCCTTTCGGCAGGCTCCTATAATTCACCCCTCCACTTT
TRBJ1-4 TRBV2 many NA CASSANEEKLFF TGTGCCAGCAGCGCGAACGAGGAAAAACTGTTTTTT
TRBJ2-3 TRBV7-8 NA NA CASSLIGGLSTDTQYF TGTGCCAGCAGCTTAATCGGGGGGCTCAGCACAGATACGCAGTATTTT
TRBJ1-2 TRBV20-1 NA NA CSAGDGDYGYTF TGCAGTGCTGGGGACGGAGACTATGGCTACACCTTC
TRBJ1-4 TRBV20-1 NA NA CSASNRAGANEKLFF TGCAGTGCTAGTAACCGGGCGGGGGCTAATGAAAAACTGTTTTTT
TRBJ2-3 TRBV5-1 NA NA CASSLGELRDTQYF TGCGCCAGCAGCTTGGGGGAGCTTCGGGATACGCAGTATTTT
TRBJ2-7 TRBV6-5 many NA CASSYGSTTYEQYF TGTGCCAGCAGTTACGGGTCGACCACCTACGAGCAGTACTTC
TRBJ1-5 TRBV29-1 many TRBD1 CSVLVGDRGQPQHF TGCAGCGTCTTGGTCGGGGACAGGGGTCAGCCCCAGCATTTT
TRBJ1-2 TRBV29-1 NA TRBD1 CSTRTGKTYGYTF TGCAGCACTAGGACAGGGAAGACCTATGGCTACACCTTC
TRBJ1-1 TRBV2 many NA CASSEERAGETFF TGTGCCAGCAGTGAAGAGCGGGCAGGGGAAACTTTCTTT
TRBJ2-2 TRBV7-3 NA NA CASSPDLGGAGELFF TGTGCCAGCAGTCCTGACCTAGGAGGGGCCGGGGAGCTGTTTTTT
TRBJ2-5 TRBV7-2 many NA CASSPGWVYMGETQYF TGTGCCAGCAGCCCCGGTTGGGTCTACATGGGGGAGACCCAGTACTTC
TRBJ1-5 TRBV20-1 many NA CSARRAQGNQPQHF TGCAGTGCCAGAAGGGCGCAGGGCAATCAGCCCCAGCATTTT
TRBJ2-7 TRBV7-9 many TRBD1 CASSGQTGALYEQYF TGTGCCAGCAGCGGACAGACAGGGGCCCTCTACGAGCAGTACTTC
TRBJ2-7 TRBV20-1 many NA CSARRGLRYEQYF TGCAGTGCTAGGCGGGGACTGCGCTACGAGCAGTACTTC
TRBJ1-5 TRBV30 many NA CAWSVGNNQPQHF TGTGCCTGGAGTGTCGGAAACAATCAGCCCCAGCATTTT
TRBJ2-3 TRBV28 many TRBD2 CASRHLAGGPTDTQYF TGTGCCAGCAGACACTTAGCGGGGGGGCCCACAGATACGCAGTATTTT
TRBJ1-4 TRBV15 few TRBD1 CATSTGGVWEKLFF TGTGCCACCAGCACAGGGGGCGTTTGGGAAAAACTGTTTTTT
TRBJ2-7 TRBV6-9 many NA CASSFTGTSYEQYF TGTGCCAGCAGTTTTACCGGGACGAGCTACGAGCAGTACTTC
TRBJ2-2 TRBV7-8 many TRBD1 CASGQGGNTGELFF TGTGCCAGCGGACAGGGCGGTAACACCGGGGAGCTGTTTTTT
TRBJ2-1 TRBV5-1 many TRBD2 CASSDLAGGTYNEQFF TGCGCCAGCAGTGATCTAGCGGGGGGGACTTACAATGAGCAGTTCTTC
TRBJ1-6 TRBV27 many NA CASSGVNSPLHF TGTGCCAGCAGTGGCGTAAATTCACCCCTCCACTTT
TRBJ2-1 TRBV4-1 many NA CASSQVLGWEQFF TGCGCCAGCAGCCAAGTACTTGGGTGGGAGCAGTTCTTC